This T cell receptor beta chain was obtained from a study of T cells in Graves' hyperthyroidism and ophthalmopathy (dated by TCRdb to about 2019). Some background on the complete study: Peripheral blood was sampled at the time of initial diagnosis, prior to any treatment. A discovery cohort of around 100 patients, roughly 40 with Graves' ophthalmopathy and 57 with stable Graves' hyperthyroidism, was used to find distinguishing TCR V-J signatures. Prospective prediction of ophthalmopathy was tested in an independent validation cohort of approximately 19 hyperthyroidism patients and some 17 patients who later progressed to ophthalmopathy. The 80 to 100 discovery patients were randomly divided into training and test sets at a 7:3 ratio. In six Graves' hyperthyroidism patients, the study also compared T-cell repertoires from thyroid tissue with T-cell repertoires from blood. After sampling, hyperthyroidism patients received methimazole starting at 30 mg daily, and ophthalmopathy patients received high-dose intravenous methylprednisolone. The paper describes TCR Vbeta CDR3 sequencing of about 140 peripheral blood samples, made up of approximately 40 ophthalmopathy patients, 70 to 75 hyperthyroidism patients and some 17 progressor patients. Study-wide findings and limitations: Blood samples also contained most of the expanded thyroid clonotypes (frequency above 0.001), which suggests that blood repertoires may reflect thyroid immune responses. In validation, progression to ophthalmopathy was predicted by the model with 55% to 71% sensitivity and 72.22% specificity, a median of roughly 6 months before onset. Sample size was not statistically predetermined, and investigators were not blinded to group allocation. A 13 V-J signature model separated ophthalmopathy from stable hyperthyroidism, with around 91% sensitivity and about 81% specificity in cross-validation and 80%/75% in testing.

The germline V gene encodes CDR1 DFQATT and CDR2 SNEGSKA (reference sequence). The CDR3 runs 15 amino acids, cysteine and phenylalanine included. Only the CDR3 portion is preserved as DNA: 45 bases, with reading frame beginning at the first base. At the junction V is shortened by 0 bases and J by 4 bases; bases outside the gene matches: 9. The TCR beta CDR3 regions were amplified from RNA transcripts. The first round of RT-PCR for the TCR CDR3 was performed with the HTBI primer set and the Qiagen OneStep RT-PCR kit. A second multiplex PCR round built the libraries, followed by size selection and purification. Sequencing of the libraries was done on an Illumina HiSeq2000 using paired-end 100 bp reads. Concerning the study's data processing: SOAPnuke was used to process the raw data, throwing out any read that contained adapters or uncalled bases, had a mean Phred below 15, or lacked an exact constant-primer or identifier match. High-quality paired reads were merged with COPE v1.2.5, and unique nucleotide sequences were defined as clonotypes. Clonotypes were aligned to IMGT TRBV, TRBD and TRBJ reference segments using MiTCR v1.1. The analysis included only V-J combinations with a frequency above 0.0001, which together covered approximately 99% of the repertoires. The TCS score was defined as F50 (clonal expansion) divided by E x V (chaos), with BLOSUM62-based TCRdist calculated between CDR3 peptides within each V-J. Welch's t-statistics and random forest reduced 500 to 650 V-J features to fewer than 15, which were used in a naive Bayes classifier (R e1071). TCRdb trimmed public reads at Q25 via fastp, called clones via MiXCR and kept in-frame beta chains. Under each unique CDR3 protein, matching rows form one entry showing the most common genes and DNA. The V and J calls were determined by TCRdb, not by the authors. Present in this sample are about 570,000 distinct CDR3 sequences, around 15% of which were seen just once. The ten largest clones represent around 13% of the sample.

Stable Graves' hyperthyroidism was defined as no progression to ophthalmopathy during 18 months of follow-up. Hyperthyroidism patients were newly diagnosed, with disease duration under 2 months, and aged 18 to 65 years. Any patient with an uncontrolled infection, another autoimmune disease, pregnancy or lactation was excluded. Clinical symptoms, serum thyroxine and TRAb, thyroid ultrasound, and orbital computed tomography formed the basis for the diagnoses. Ficoll-Paque density gradient centrifugation was used to isolate PBMCs from around 10 ml of fresh peripheral blood. Total RNA was extracted with Trizol reagent, and quality was checked on an Agilent 2100 Bioanalyzer. To note about this clonotype: This clone's antigen is unknown. One base away there is no much larger clone; base qualities are not given.

The rearranged segments are TRBV20-1 and TRBJ2-7; TRBD2 aligns with 7 central bases. The sequenced sample was blood. The TCR originated in a woman aged 40 to 55 with Graves' hyperthyroidism. The CDR3 loop reads CSARDHPEGGYEQYF. The DNA sequence reads TGCAGTGCTAGAGATCACCCGGAGGGAGGGTACGAGCAGTACTTC.